Shown below are 21 T cell receptor beta chains from a single sample sequenced in a study of blood T cells in healthy people across ages. Next came a second PCR, run for roughly 7 to 12 cycles, which used a sample-barcoded 5' primer along with a J-beta primer mix. TCRdb re-derived calls from the 5' RACE reads in MiXCR, one entry per CDR3 protein. Here the sample spans more than 800,000 distinct CDR3 sequences, more than 35% being singletons. Sequencing used blood. The source of these receptors is a woman between 55 and 75 years old in good health.

The CDR3 sequence is CASSPRVGTQPQHF. CDR3 sequence (DNA): TGCGCCAGCAGTCCCAGGGTAGGAACCCAGCCCCAGCATTTT. V gene TRBV5-1 combines with J gene TRBJ1-5, with D possibly matching TRBD1 (5 bases). The CDR3 loop spans 14 amino acids. Trimming stripped 5 bases from V and 7 bases from J, with 16 bases between. Germline loops: CDR1 SGHRS, CDR2 YFSETQ.

The V gene is TRBV27, the J gene TRBJ2-1; D is unresolved. This CDR3 is built from 14 residues. CDR1 is MNHEY and CDR2 is SMNVEV in the germline V gene (reference sequence). V was pared by 5 bases and J by 8 bases, with 16 bases between. CDR3 amino acids: CASSNRQGWDEQFF. The DNA of the CDR3 is TGTGCCAGCAGTAACCGCCAAGGGTGGGATGAGCAGTTCTTC.

This clonotype was counted between two and nine times. The V gene is TRBV20-1, the J gene TRBJ2-7; unclear D gene. This CDR3 contains 12 residues. The V and J ends lost 6 bases and 0 bases respectively, with 9 bases between them. Germline CDR1 and CDR2: DFQATT and SNEGSKA (reference sequence). The CDR3 DNA follows: TGCAGTGCCCGGACGCCCTCCTACGAGCAGTACTTC. Residues: CSARTPSYEQYF.

This rearrangement joins TRBV28 to TRBJ2-1; 8 bases match TRBD1. The CDR3 has 15 amino acids. V shed 3 bases, J shed 5 bases, and the junction held 6 bases outside the gene matches. The germline V gene has CDR1 MDHEN and CDR2 SYDVKM. This chain's CDR3 is CASSFGRGRNNEQFF. The CDR3 nucleotides read TGTGCCAGCAGTTTCGGCAGGGGGCGGAACAATGAGCAGTTCTTC.

This clonotype was observed many times. This sequence joins TRBV7-9 and TRBJ1-2, with TRBD1 matching over 9 bases. The trim removed 1 base at V and 6 bases at J, leaving 0 bases unmatched. Germline CDR1 SEHNR, CDR2 FQNEAQ (reference sequence). The CDR3 consists of 13 residues. The CDR3 DNA is TGTGCCAGCAGCTTAGGGACAGGGGATGGCTACACCTTC. Encoded protein: CASSLGTGDGYTF.

The CDR3 DNA sequence: TGTGCCACCAGTGATTTGAGTGGGGATTCCTACAATGAGCAGTTCTTC. This sequence encodes CATSDLSGDSYNEQFF. The gene calls are TRBV24-1 and TRBJ2-1; D gene uncertain. The V gene lost 0 bases and the J gene lost 1 base, with 9 bases spanning the gap. Germline lookup yields CDR1 KGHDR and CDR2 SFDVKD. This CDR3 has 16 amino acids.

The J gene is TRBJ2-5, the V gene TRBV7-9; TRBD2 agrees at 11 bases. The CDR3 is made up of 16 amino acids. Trimming took 5 bases from V and 11 from J; bases not matched to a gene: 16. Germline assignment: CDR1 SEHNR and CDR2 FQNEAQ (reference sequence). The CDR3 DNA is TGTGCCAGCAGCCCCACTAGCGGGAGATCCCCCAATGAGCAGTACTTC. It translates to CASSPTSGRSPNEQYF. The full variable domain, rest sourced from reference TRBV7-9 and TRBJ2-5, is DTGVSQNPRHKITKRGQNVTFRCDPISEHNRLYWYRQTLGQGPEFLTYFQNEAQLEKSRLLSDRFSAERPKGSFSTLEIQRTEQGDSAMYLCASSPTSGRSPNEQYFGPGTRLLVL.

This clonotype was counted between two and nine times. The junction differs from germline at one of its ends, possibly a read error. The chain is built from TRBV27 and TRBJ2-7, with TRBD2 matching over 11 bases. This CDR3 is built from 15 residues. The V gene's germline CDR1 is MNHEY and CDR2 SMNVEV (reference sequence). The CDR3 coding sequence is TGTGCCAGCAGTCTATCACTAGCGGGAGAGGGCGAGCAGTACTTC. It translates to CASSLSLAGEGEQYF.

The genes are TRBV28 and TRBJ2-5; 11 bases are shared with TRBD1. The end of the DNA aligns better with TRBJ2-7, so the J call may be wrong. CDR1 and CDR2 (germline): MDHEN, SYDVKM. The CDR3 loop spans 16 amino acids. CDR3 nucleotide sequence: TGTGCCAGCACCCTCGGAGGGACAGGGGGCTCCTACGAGCAGTACTTC. It specifies CASTLGGTGGSYEQYF.

This CDR3 is CASSPRGLVHEQYF. In DNA form, the CDR3 reads TGTGCCAGCAGTCCACGCGGACTAGTCCACGAGCAGTACTTC. The genes are TRBV28 and TRBJ2-4; 7 nucleotides align to TRBD2. The J call is uncertain, as TRBJ2-7 better fits the DNA end. Germline CDR1 is MDHEN and CDR2 is SYDVKM. The CDR3 is 14 amino acids.

This chain links TRBV11-2 with TRBJ2-5; 8 bases are a match to TRBD1. The J call may be faulty, since TRBJ2-7 better matches the DNA end. Germline values: CDR1 SGHAT, CDR2 FQNNGV. This CDR3 has 15 residues. The CDR3 region has the DNA TGTGCCAGCAGCATAGGACAGGGAAATCTATACGAGCAGTACTTC. Translating gives CASSIGQGNLYEQYF.

This clonotype was counted only a few times. The chain links TRBV10-3 to TRBJ2-1; the D gene is possibly TRBD2 (5 bases). Germline CDR1 is ENHRY and CDR2 is SYGVKD. V lost 3 bases and J lost 6, with 15 bases in between. The CDR3 contains 15 residues. The CDR3 DNA sequence: TGTGCCATCAGTGACACTAGTTTCAATTCCAATGAGCAGTTCTTC. As protein: CAISDTSFNSNEQFF.

The chain has TRBV29-1 and TRBJ2-7; TRBD2 might be the D (5 bases). This CDR3 contains 14 residues. Germline V gene data show CDR1 as SQVTM and CDR2 as ANQGSEA. The V and J ends lost 5 bases and 0 bases respectively, with 14 bases between them. The DNA for the CDR3 is TGCAGCGTTCCCCCGGACTCCTCCTCCTACGAGCAGTACTTC. Amino acids: CSVPPDSSSYEQYF.

This chain uses TRBV6-5 with TRBJ2-5; 9 bases align to TRBD2. Trimming removed 6 bases from V and 5 bases from J; junction bases left unmatched: 10. CDR1 MNHEY and CDR2 SVGAGI come from the germline V gene. CDR3 length: 15 amino acids. CDR3 amino acids: CASSPRGSGSETQYF. The CDR3 DNA reads as TGTGCCAGCAGCCCCCGTGGTAGCGGGAGTGAGACCCAGTACTTC.

Note on this clonotype: A much larger clone differs from this one at a single base, so this may be a read error. The chain has TRBV29-1 and TRBJ2-1; D is perhaps TRBD2 (5 bases). The V end lost 6 bases, the J end lost 0 bases, and 9 bases lay between the germline ends. The CDR3 length is 13 residues. CDR1 SQVTM and CDR2 ANQGSEA come from the germline V gene. CDR3 sequence reads: CSVASGSYNEQFF. The CDR3 nucleotides read TGCAGCGTCGCGAGCGGCTCCTACAATGAGCAGTTCTTC.

With regard to this clonotype: A much larger clonotype is one base distant, so this may be a read error. The chain recombines TRBV29-1 with TRBJ2-3; possible D gene TRBD2, 6 bases. The V end lost 4 bases, the J end lost 4 bases, and 12 bases lay between the germline ends. The germline V gene encodes CDR1 SQVTM and CDR2 ANQGSEA. The CDR3 spans 13 residues. CDR3 sequence (DNA): TGCAGCGTTGGAGGGACTGAAGCAGATACGCAGTATTTT. This translates into CSVGGTEADTQYF.

The chain has TRBV5-1 and TRBJ2-7, with D maybe TRBD2 (7 bases). Trimming left V 1 base short and J 2 bases short, with 19 bases between. From germline, CDR1 is SGHRS and CDR2 YFSETQ. This CDR3 is built from 17 residues. The DNA for the CDR3 is TGCGCCAGCAGCTTGCACCGAGGGGGGGCGCAGACCTACGAGCAGTACTTC. Translated, it gives CASSLHRGGAQTYEQYF.

This clonotype was recorded only once. The V call is TRBV4-1, the J call TRBJ2-3; unclear D gene. This CDR3 spans 14 amino acids. The germline gives CDR1 MGHRA, CDR2 YSYEKL. V was shortened by 0 bases and J by 3 bases, with 7 bases between the two germline ends. The CDR3 protein is CASSQDFATDTQYF. In DNA, the CDR3 is TGCGCCAGCAGCCAAGATTTTGCTACAGATACGCAGTATTTT.

The rearrangement joins TRBV10-3 to TRBJ2-3, with a possible D match to TRBD1 (6 bases). Trimming left V 6 bases short and J 3 bases short, with 13 bases between. Germline assignment: CDR1 ENHRY and CDR2 SYGVKD. The CDR3 runs to 14 residues. In nucleotides, the CDR3 is TGTGCCATCAGGCTACAGGGAAGAACAGATACGCAGTATTTT. Amino acid sequence: CAIRLQGRTDTQYF.

This clonotype was picked up many times. The chain has TRBV27 and TRBJ1-1; D call uncertain. This CDR3 comprises 15 residues. Trimming pared 1 base from V and 1 base from J, leaving 10 bases between. Germline CDR1 reads MNHEY; CDR2 reads SMNVEV (reference sequence). The CDR3 is CASSLFPVGNTEAFF. CDR3 DNA sequence: TGTGCCAGCAGTTTATTCCCCGTAGGGAACACTGAAGCTTTCTTT.

This clonotype has a handful of counts. The chain is built from TRBV18 and TRBJ1-2; D is undetermined. Germline V gene data show CDR1 as KGHSH and CDR2 as LQKENI. The CDR3 loop spans 14 amino acids. The V end was cut by 3 bases, the J end by 3 bases, with 11 bases between. CDR3 sequence reads: CASSPGGTHYGYTF. CDR3 bases: TGTGCCAGCTCACCGGGCGGTACCCACTATGGCTACACCTTC.